The rows below give T cell receptor beta chains drawn from one sample of a study of regulatory T cells in long-lasting Graves disease. One entry per CDR3 protein, called by TCRdb with MiXCR from the multiplex PCR reads. The sample has 420,000 or so distinct CDR3 sequences, around a quarter seen once. Specimen: peripheral blood mononuclear cells (PBMCs), collected when the disease was refractory, from a patient treated with antithyroid drugs. These receptors were obtained from a female donor with Graves disease. Each CDR3 is given with its conserved first and last residue. The D gene is left open where the match is weak. Not all rows give a size; the values are once, few, many and, for expanded clones, a class.

.	few	TRBV30	TRBJ2-2	CAWSVEGERWTGELFF	TGTGCCTGGAGTGTGGAAGGGGAAAGGTGGACCGGGGAGCTGTTTTTT
.	many	TRBV20-1	TRBJ1-2	CSAIRDPKSGYTF	TGCAGTGCTATCCGGGACCCAAAGTCTGGCTACACCTTC
.	.	TRBV20-1	TRBJ2-7	CSARVPLVGSDTNF	TGCAGTGCTAGAGTGCCCTTGGTGGGCAGCGATACGAACTTC
TRBD1	many	TRBV30	TRBJ1-2	CAWRQTGNYGYTF	TGTGCCTGGAGACAGACAGGGAACTATGGCTACACCTTC
TRBD1	few	TRBV30	TRBJ2-5	CAWSQGQLTYF	TGTGCCTGGAGCCAGGGACAGCTTACGTACTTC
TRBD1	.	TRBV19	TRBJ2-7	CASSPSSGTARSYEQYF	TGTGCCAGTAGCCCATCGTCCGGGACAGCCAGATCCTACGAGCAGTACTTC
TRBD1	many	TRBV2	TRBJ1-6	CASRADRGSSPLHF	TGTGCCAGCAGAGCCGACAGGGGAAGCTCACCCCTCCACTTT
TRBD1	many	TRBV24-1	TRBJ2-2	CATSQGQWGFSNTGELFF	TGTGCCACCAGTCAGGGACAGTGGGGATTTTCGAACACCGGGGAGCTGTTTTTT
TRBD2	few	TRBV5-1	TRBJ2-7	CASRPETGTKSYEQYF	TGCGCCAGCAGACCTGAAACCGGGACTAAATCCTACGAGCAGTACTTC
.	many	TRBV20-1	TRBJ2-7	CSSLGGEQYF	TGCAGCTCCCTGGGGGGCGAGCAGTACTTC
.	few	TRBV19	TRBJ1-1	CASSRRDTNTEAFF	TGTGCCAGTAGTAGAAGGGACACGAACACTGAAGCTTTCTTT
.	many	TRBV28	TRBJ1-2	CASTSTLVRGITYGYTF	TGTGCCAGCACTTCCACCTTGGTTAGGGGGATAACCTATGGCTACACCTTC
.	.	TRBV5-1	TRBJ1-3	CASSADGNSGNTIYF	TGCGCCAGCAGCGCCGACGGAAACTCTGGAAACACCATATATTTT
.	many	TRBV28	TRBJ2-7	CASSLIRGIGGEQYF	TGTGCCAGCAGTTTGATCAGGGGAATCGGCGGCGAGCAGTACTTC
.	many	TRBV18	TRBJ2-7	CASSAGPSYEQYF	TGTGCCAGCTCAGCGGGTCCCTCCTACGAGCAGTACTTC
TRBD2	.	TRBV12-3/TRBV12-4	TRBJ2-7	CASTLGGAISYEQYF	TGTGCCAGCACCCTCGGGGGGGCGATCTCCTACGAGCAGTACTTC
.	.	TRBV7-6	TRBJ2-3	CASSLGLLRGGTDTQYF	TGTGCCAGCAGCTTAGGTCTCCTCAGGGGCGGCACAGATACGCAGTATTTT
.	.	TRBV30	TRBJ1-1	CAWSEFGRGTEAFF	TGTGCCTGGAGCGAATTTGGACGAGGCACTGAAGCTTTCTTT
.	many	TRBV28	TRBJ2-7	CASSLRLTATLREQYF	TGTGCCAGCAGTTTACGCCTGACAGCTACCCTACGAGAGCAGTACTTC
.	many	TRBV6-5	TRBJ2-7	CASSYGQSSYEQYF	TGTGCCAGCAGTTACGGGCAAAGCTCCTACGAGCAGTACTTC
.	few	TRBV6-1	TRBJ2-6	CASRNAGSGANVLTF	TGTGCCAGCAGAAACGCGGGCTCTGGGGCCAACGTCCTGACTTTC
.	few	TRBV6-1	TRBJ1-3	CASRPTGTGYSGNTIYF	TGTGCCAGCAGACCAACCGGGACCGGGTACTCTGGAAACACCATATATTTT
.	.	TRBV28	TRBJ2-2	CASSDLSPDRNTGELFF	TGTGCCAGCAGTGACTTGAGTCCTGACAGGAACACCGGGGAGCTGTTTTTT
.	.	TRBV29-1	TRBJ1-1	CSVVAGGENTEAFF	TGCAGCGTTGTCGCGGGGGGGGAGAACACTGAAGCTTTCTTT
.	few	TRBV5-1	TRBJ1-2	CASSLKGSGGGGYTF	TGCGCCAGCAGCTTGAAGGGATCCGGCGGTGGGGGCTACACCTTC
TRBD1	few	TRBV13	TRBJ1-2	CASSSTGVEGYTF	TGTGCCAGCAGCTCAACAGGGGTCGAAGGCTACACCTTC
.	.	TRBV4-1	TRBJ2-7	CASSQDITRSYSYEQYF	TGCGCCAGCAGCCAAGATATTACTAGAAGTTACTCCTACGAGCAGTACTTC
TRBD1	many	TRBV24-1	TRBJ2-5	CATSHLGGEETQYF	TGTGCCACCAGTCATTTAGGGGGCGAAGAGACCCAGTACTTC
TRBD1	many	TRBV2	TRBJ1-5	CASSSDRDWPQHF	TGTGCCAGCAGTTCTGACAGGGACTGGCCCCAGCATTTT
TRBD1	many	TRBV28	TRBJ2-7	CASRWTGTYEQYF	TGTGCCAGCAGGTGGACAGGAACCTACGAGCAGTACTTC
TRBD2	few	TRBV20-1	TRBJ2-7	CSASSLSGISYEQYF	TGCAGTGCGTCCAGCCTTAGCGGGATCTCCTACGAGCAGTACTTC
TRBD2	few	TRBV29-1	TRBJ2-7	CSVETGRGGRSYEQYF	TGCAGCGTTGAAACGGGACGGGGGGGTCGATCCTACGAGCAGTACTTC
.	.	TRBV7-2	TRBJ2-1	CASQTSGAYNEQFF	TGTGCCAGTCAGACGTCGGGGGCTTACAATGAGCAGTTCTTC
TRBD2	.	TRBV7-2	TRBJ2-7	CASSLEAGALGEQYF	TGTGCCAGCAGCTTAGAGGCGGGAGCTTTGGGCGAGCAGTACTTC
TRBD2	.	TRBV30	TRBJ2-7	CAWSVTLAVVHEQYF	TGTGCCTGGAGTGTCACACTAGCGGTTGTCCACGAGCAGTACTTC
.	many	TRBV12-3/TRBV12-4	TRBJ1-5	CASGDYSNQPQHF	TGTGCCAGCGGAGATTATAGCAATCAGCCCCAGCATTTT
.	.	TRBV7-9	TRBJ2-4	CASSLVERAKNIQYF	TGTGCCAGCAGCTTAGTGGAGAGGGCCAAAAACATTCAGTACTTC
.	.	TRBV24-1	TRBJ1-2	CATSDTERTYGYTF	TGTGCCACCAGTGACACTGAAAGGACCTATGGCTACACCTTC
.	few	TRBV7-3	TRBJ1-2	CASSQAIEANYGYTF	TGTGCCAGCAGCCAAGCGATTGAAGCTAACTATGGCTACACCTTC
.	.	TRBV30	TRBJ2-2	CAWKRATNTGELFF	TGTGCCTGGAAGCGCGCAACGAACACCGGGGAGCTGTTTTTT
.	many	TRBV6-1	TRBJ1-1	CASSPLQPMNTEAFF	TGTGCCAGCAGTCCGTTACAGCCTATGAACACTGAAGCTTTCTTT
.	few	TRBV4-1	TRBJ2-4	CASSQLLAAKNIQYF	TGCGCCAGCAGCCAACTGCTCGCAGCCAAAAACATTCAGTACTTC
TRBD1	.	TRBV20-1	TRBJ2-7	CSARQQGARSYEQYF	TGCAGTGCTAGACAGCAGGGGGCACGATCCTACGAGCAGTACTTC
TRBD2	.	TRBV27	TRBJ2-1	CASSPRGLAGEGGGNEQFF	TGTGCCAGCAGTCCCAGGGGACTAGCGGGAGAGGGGGGAGGCAATGAGCAGTTCTTC
TRBD1	.	TRBV15	TRBJ1-2	CATSRRGTATNYGYTF	TGTGCCACCAGCAGACGCGGGACAGCGACTAACTATGGCTACACCTTC
.	few	TRBV30	TRBJ2-7	CAWNRDWDYEQYF	TGTGCCTGGAACCGGGACTGGGACTACGAGCAGTACTTC
.	many	TRBV28	TRBJ1-5	CASRKDRRNQPQHF	TGTGCCAGCAGGAAAGACAGACGCAATCAGCCCCAGCATTTT
TRBD1	many	TRBV25-1	TRBJ1-2	CASSDGQGAYYGYTF	TGTGCCAGCAGTGATGGCCAGGGGGCTTACTATGGCTACACCTTC
TRBD2	.	TRBV19	TRBJ2-7	CASSPRTSGGLTAEQYF	TGTGCCAGTAGTCCACGGACTAGCGGGGGCCTCACGGCGGAGCAGTACTTC
.	many	TRBV12-3/TRBV12-4	TRBJ1-5	CASPGPNQPQHF	TGTGCCAGTCCTGGCCCCAATCAGCCCCAGCATTTT
.	few	TRBV15	TRBJ2-5	CATRDESKTQYF	TGTGCCACCAGAGATGAATCGAAGACCCAGTACTTC
.	few	TRBV20-1	TRBJ2-5	CSAKRYREETQYF	TGCAGTGCTAAGAGGTACAGGGAAGAGACCCAGTACTTC
.	many	TRBV12-3/TRBV12-4	TRBJ1-5	CASRFRGSNQPQHF	TGTGCCAGCAGGTTCAGGGGCTCAAATCAGCCCCAGCATTTT
TRBD1	.	TRBV28	TRBJ2-7	CASSLDRDHFSYEQYF	TGTGCCAGCAGTCTCGACAGGGACCACTTTTCCTACGAGCAGTACTTC